One and the same sample provided the 22 T cell receptor beta chains below, sequenced in a study of cytomegalovirus exposure and HLA in healthy donors. Some clones are missing from TCRdb's copy, which holds only in-frame ones; the method was immunoSEQ multiplex PCR. Of 200,000 to 250,000 clones listed, roughly 88% are singletons. The sequencing input was PBMCs. These receptor sequences come from a woman in her 30s in good health and CMV-seropositive.

This rearrangement joins TRBV5-4 to TRBJ1-2, with 9 positions matching TRBD1. This CDR3 contains 15 residues. With 4 bases clipped from V and 4 bases from J, the junction kept 8 bases outside the gene matches. The V gene's germline CDR1 is SGHNT and CDR2 YYREEE (reference sequence). The CDR3 protein is CASSHPDRGGYGYTF. The DNA of the CDR3 is TGTGCCAGCAGCCATCCGGACAGGGGAGGCTATGGCTACACCTTC.

CDR3 DNA sequence: TGTGCCAGCAGCGCGGGACAACTCCTAAACTATGGCTACACCTTC. Translation: CASSAGQLLNYGYTF. The chain is built from TRBV9 and TRBJ1-2; TRBD1 is a possible D gene (6 bases). The V and J ends lost 3 bases and 2 bases respectively, with 14 bases between them. The CDR3 has 15 amino acids. The V gene's germline CDR1 is SGDLS and CDR2 YYNGEE.

This clone was counted once. The chain combines TRBV30 with TRBJ2-3; 10 bases line up with TRBD2. The CDR3 has 16 amino acids. Unmatched junction bases numbered 10, after V lost 7 bases and J lost 0 bases. The V gene's germline CDR1 is GTSNPN and CDR2 SVGIG (reference sequence). The CDR3 DNA is TGTGCCTCGACGCCCGGACTAGCGGCAAGCACAGATACGCAGTATTTT. Translated: CASTPGLAASTDTQYF.

This chain links TRBV27 with TRBJ1-1, with D tentatively TRBD1 (6 bases). V lost 1 base and J lost 8, with 11 bases in between. CDR1 is MNHEY and CDR2 is SMNVEV in the germline V gene (reference sequence). This CDR3 is built from 13 residues. CDR3 protein: CASSLWYRAEAFF. CDR3 nucleotides: TGTGCCAGCAGTTTATGGTACAGGGCAGAAGCTTTCTTT.

The chain couples TRBV6-5 to TRBJ1-2, with D unresolved. The germline gives CDR1 MNHEY, CDR2 SVGAGI. The length of the CDR3 is 14 residues. The V end lost 2 bases, the J end lost 5 bases, and 12 bases lay between the germline ends. CDR3 amino acids: CASSYRVNLYGYTF. DNA for the CDR3: TGTGCCAGCAGTTACCGGGTTAACCTATATGGCTACACCTTC.

The sample holds one count of this clone. This chain uses TRBV6-1 with TRBJ2-7, with TRBD2 matching 9 bases. V was clipped by 7 bases and J by 3 bases; unmatched bases: 4. The CDR3 extends over 13 amino acids. From germline, CDR1 is MNHNS and CDR2 SASEGT. Here the CDR3 DNA reads TGTGCCAGCAAGGTGACTAGCGGCTACGAGCAGTACTTC. Residues: CASKVTSGYEQYF.

The rearrangement uses TRBV7-9 and TRBJ2-7, with a possible D match to TRBD2 (5 bases). The CDR3 has 14 residues. CDR1 is SEHNR, CDR2 FQNEAQ, per germline (reference sequence). The V and J ends lost 5 bases and 6 bases respectively, with 17 bases between them. The CDR3 protein is CASSETGFMGEQYF. The DNA of the CDR3 is TGTGCCAGCAGCGAGACGGGGTTCATGGGCGAGCAGTACTTC. The full variable domain, with the rest looked up from reference TRBV7-9 and TRBJ2-7, is DTGVSQNPRHKITKRGQNVTFRCDPISEHNRLYWYRQTLGQGPEFLTYFQNEAQLEKSRLLSDRFSAERPKGSFSTLEIQRTEQGDSAMYLCASSETGFMGEQYFGPGTRLTVT.

The chain joins TRBV5-1 to TRBJ2-3, with D uncertain. The V and J ends lost 0 bases and 6 bases respectively, with 5 bases between them. Per germline, CDR1 SGHRS and CDR2 YFSETQ. This CDR3 is 12 amino acids long. The CDR3 region is CASSLGYDTQYF. CDR3 in DNA: TGCGCCAGCAGCTTGGGGTATGATACGCAGTATTTT.

The V call is TRBV19, the J call TRBJ2-7; 7 nucleotides line up with TRBD1. The trim removed 3 bases at V and 2 bases at J, leaving 4 bases unmatched. Germline CDR1 LNHDA, CDR2 SQIVND (reference sequence). This CDR3 has 14 residues. The CDR3 loop reads CASSMRDRTYEQYF. Here the CDR3 DNA reads TGTGCCAGTAGTATGAGGGACAGAACCTACGAGCAGTACTTC.

This chain uses TRBV10-3 with TRBJ1-5; possible D gene TRBD1, 5 bases. This CDR3 region has 13 residues. V was clipped by 7 bases and J by 7 bases, with 14 bases between them. The germline V gene encodes CDR1 ENHRY and CDR2 SYGVKD. CDR3 in amino acids: CAIKRDLGQPQHF. For the CDR3, the DNA is TGTGCCATCAAAAGGGACCTTGGCCAGCCCCAGCATTTT.

The CDR3 is CAGSRGLNTEAFF. In DNA, the CDR3 is TGTGCCGGCTCCAGAGGGTTGAACACTGAAGCTTTCTTT. The rearrangement uses TRBV2 and TRBJ1-1; no reliable D call. Trimming shortened V by 11 bases and J by 0 bases, and 13 bases separated the two germline ends. CDR3 length: 13 amino acids. CDR1 is SNHLY, CDR2 FYNNEI, per germline.

The chain joins TRBV29-1 to TRBJ1-1, with D perhaps matching TRBD1 (6 bases). The V gene lost 5 bases and the J gene lost 1 base, with 11 bases spanning the gap. Looked up from germline, CDR1 is SQVTM and CDR2 is ANQGSEA. The CDR3 loop spans 13 amino acids. The CDR3 nucleotides are TGCAGCGTTATGACAGGAACGAACACTGAAGCTTTCTTT. Its protein is CSVMTGTNTEAFF. Drawing the rest from reference TRBV29-1 and TRBJ1-1, the complete variable domain is SAVISQKPSRDICQRGTSLTIQCQVDSQVTMMFWYRQQPGQSLTLIATANQGSEATYESGFVIDKFPISRPNLTFSTLTVSNMSPEDSSIYLCSVMTGTNTEAFFGQGTRLTVV.

The rearrangement uses TRBV5-6 and TRBJ1-1; a weak D match, TRBD1 (5 bases). The CDR3 is 17 amino acids. Between the trimmed V and J ends, which lost 0 bases and 0 bases, there was a span of 15 bases. In germline, CDR1 is SGHDT, CDR2 YYEEEE. The DNA of the CDR3 is TGTGCCAGCAGCTTGGTAGGGGACCAAAAAATGAACACTGAAGCTTTCTTT. It codes for CASSLVGDQKMNTEAFF.

The V call is TRBV7-6, the J call TRBJ2-2, with D possibly called TRBD1 or TRBD2 (5 bases each). Trimming left V 3 bases short and J 7 bases short, with 6 bases between. There are 12 residues in the CDR3. Germline values: CDR1 SGHVS, CDR2 FNYEAQ. CDR3 region: CASSLGVGELFF. The CDR3 region has the DNA TGTGCCAGCAGCTTGGGGGTCGGGGAGCTGTTTTTT.

The chain recombines TRBV27 with TRBJ2-7; 8 bases align to TRBD1. Germline V gene data show CDR1 as MNHEY and CDR2 as SMNVEV (reference sequence). V was pared by 6 bases and J by 3 bases, with 10 bases of the junction left unmatched. This CDR3 comprises 15 residues. CDR3 loop: CASSGPGQVFYEQYF. The DNA of the CDR3 is TGTGCCAGCAGCGGTCCGGGACAGGTTTTCTACGAGCAGTACTTC.

The rearrangement joins TRBV9 to TRBJ2-5, with D perhaps being TRBD1 or TRBD2 (5 bases each). The V gene lost 2 bases and the J gene lost 2 bases, with 10 bases spanning the gap. The germline CDR1 and CDR2 sequences are SGDLS and YYNGEE. The CDR3 sequence is 14 residues long. DNA of the CDR3: TGTGCCAGCAGCGTGGGACCAGCTCAAGAGACCCAGTACTTC. It translates to CASSVGPAQETQYF.

The chain links TRBV9 to TRBJ2-1; 7 bases fit TRBD2. With V trimmed by 4 bases and J by 5 bases, 9 bases remained unmatched. Per the germline V gene, CDR1 is SGDLS and CDR2 is YYNGEE. This CDR3 spans 15 amino acids. The CDR3 bases are TGTGCCAGCAGCTTGCTAGCGGCCAGTCACAATGAGCAGTTCTTC. Its translation is CASSLLAASHNEQFF.

V usage is TRBV15 and J usage is TRBJ1-3; D is possibly TRBD1 (5 bases). This CDR3 comprises 14 residues. The V gene's germline CDR1 is LNHNV and CDR2 YYDKDF (reference sequence). V dropped 8 bases and J dropped 2 bases, with 13 bases sitting between them. The CDR3 protein is CATSRGDTGNTIYF. The CDR3 coding sequence is TGTGCCACCTCAAGGGGAGATACTGGAAACACCATATATTTT.

V is TRBV9 and J is TRBJ2-7, with TRBD2 matching over 10 bases. Per the germline V gene, CDR1 is SGDLS and CDR2 is YYNGEE. The CDR3 totals 15 residues. With 4 bases clipped from V and 5 bases from J, the junction kept 9 bases outside the gene matches. The CDR3 sequence: CASSSRLAGTDEQYF. In DNA, the CDR3 is TGTGCCAGCAGCTCCCGACTAGCGGGTACGGACGAGCAGTACTTC.

This chain uses TRBV4-1 with TRBJ1-3; 7 bases map to TRBD1. The CDR3 is 15 amino acids. V dropped 4 bases and J dropped 3; count of bases not matched to a gene: 6. The germline V gene encodes CDR1 MGHRA and CDR2 YSYEKL. In DNA form, the CDR3 reads TGCGCCAGCAGCCCAGACGACAGGGTTGGAAACACCATATATTTT. Its protein is CASSPDDRVGNTIYF.

This CDR3 is CASTLAGGPPTDTQYF. CDR3 coding DNA: TGTGCCAGCACCTTAGCGGGAGGGCCCCCCACAGATACGCAGTATTTT. The rearrangement uses TRBV28 and TRBJ2-3, with 11 bases identical to TRBD2. Germline loops: CDR1 MDHEN, CDR2 SYDVKM. V lost 7 bases to trimming and J lost 2 bases; unmatched junction nucleotides: 8. The CDR3 runs to 16 residues.

The chain is built from TRBV4-1 and TRBJ1-1; D perhaps matches TRBD1 (5 bases). V lost 1 base, J lost 1 base, and 10 bases lay in between. This CDR3 comprises 15 residues. CDR1 and CDR2 (germline): MGHRA, YSYEKL. CDR3 sequence: CASSQVSQENTEAFF. CDR3 DNA sequence: TGCGCCAGCAGCCAAGTCTCACAGGAGAACACTGAAGCTTTCTTT.